These 23 T cell receptor beta chains were sequenced from one sample in a study of STAT3 mutations in large granular lymphocyte leukemia. General study findings and limits: At least one immunodominant TCR beta clonotype appeared in every T-cell large granular lymphocyte leukemia patient.

The method was immunoSEQ multiplex PCR; TCRdb's version includes in-frame clones alone and lacks a portion of them. In total, the table holds about 2,600 clones. These receptors have no known antigen. The sample consisted of PBMCs. Receptors were obtained from a human donor with T large granular lymphocyte leukemia. The donor label of this sample is uncertain. Some clones in this sample may be carry-over from other donors' samples.

In regard to this clone: This likely comes from a read error, as the CDR3 has no conserved phenylalanine or tryptophan at its end. Because the CDR3's place on the DNA is in doubt, the DNA is left out and the CDR3 is given as listed by TCRdb. V gene TRBV7-2 combines with J gene TRBJ2-2; TRBD1 is taken as the D call from the table, unchecked against the DNA. Inclusive of both ends, the CDR3 amounts to 10 amino acids. Germline-derived CDR1 and CDR2 are SGHTA and FQGNSA. CDR3 sequence: CASSRPGAGE.

Worth noting for this clone: This CDR3 is missing its conserved last phenylalanine or tryptophan, likely due to a read error. No DNA is shown, since the ends of the CDR3 on it are uncertain; the CDR3 is the one TCRdb lists. The V gene is TRBV30, the J gene TRBJ2-1; TRBD1 is the table's D call and was not checked against the DNA. The CDR3 has 8 residues if both end residues are counted. Germline V gene data show CDR1 as GTSNPN and CDR2 as SVGIG (reference sequence). CDR3 protein: CAWSEGTE.

With regard to this clone: This CDR3 fails to terminate in the conserved phenylalanine or tryptophan, so it likely reflects a read error. Because the CDR3's place on the DNA is in doubt, the DNA is left out and the CDR3 is given as listed by TCRdb. V is TRBV23-1 and J is TRBJ2-3; the D call in the table, TRBD2, was not verified against the DNA. TRBV23-1 is flagged as an ORF with uncertain function. A total of 9 residues make up the CDR3, ends included. Here the CDR3 reads CASSLGTDT.

In the case of this clone: The CDR3 carries no conserved terminal phenylalanine or tryptophan, so it likely arises from a read error. No DNA is shown, since the ends of the CDR3 on it are uncertain; the CDR3 is the one TCRdb lists. The V gene is TRBV2, the J gene TRBJ1-2; the D call of TRBD1 is as the table states it, not checked on the DNA. A total of 13 residues make up the CDR3, ends included. Germline CDR1 reads SNHLY; CDR2 reads FYNNEI. The CDR3 reads CASRDTGQGLDNE.

About this clone itself: Lacking the conserved final phenylalanine or tryptophan, this CDR3 likely reflects a read error. The DNA is left out, because the CDR3 cannot be placed on it with certainty; the CDR3 is given as TCRdb lists it. CDR3 region: CASGLAGGPTE. V and J are TRBV9 and TRBJ2-1; the table assigns TRBD2, which was not confirmed against the DNA. The CDR3 sequence runs 11 residues, both termini included. Germline lookup yields CDR1 SGDLS and CDR2 YYNGEE.

By frequency, this clone registers large. The conserved closing phenylalanine or tryptophan is absent in this CDR3, likely reflecting a read error. It is unclear where the CDR3 begins or ends on the DNA, so no DNA is shown, and the CDR3 is as TCRdb lists it. The chain links TRBV4-2 to TRBJ2-5; TRBD1, the table's D call, was not compared with the DNA. The CDR3 adds up to 11 amino acids, both ends counted. Germline lookup yields CDR1 LGHNA and CDR2 YNFKEQ. CDR3 region: CASSQERSVET.

This clone registers medium-sized by frequency. The conserved final phenylalanine or tryptophan is absent from the CDR3, which likely points to a read error. No DNA is shown, since the ends of the CDR3 on it are uncertain; the CDR3 is the one TCRdb lists. The chain carries TRBV20-1 and TRBJ2-1; the D segment call TRBD2 is taken from the table without a DNA check. The V gene's germline CDR1 is DFQATT and CDR2 SNEGSKA (reference sequence). The CDR3 contains 13 residues when both ends are counted. The CDR3 sequence is CSARDLAGGPRNE.

With regard to this clone: The conserved phenylalanine or tryptophan is not found at the CDR3 terminus, so this likely reflects a read error. The limits of the CDR3 on the DNA are not certain, so only TCRdb's listed CDR3 is given. The V gene is TRBV27, the J gene TRBJ2-1; no DNA check was done on the table's D call, TRBD1. The CDR3 has 11 residues if both end residues are counted. Germline V gene data show CDR1 as MNHEY and CDR2 as SMNVEV (reference sequence). This CDR3 is CASALDRGYNE.

This clone shows up as medium-sized (0.01 to 0.1%) by frequency. Because the CDR3 is missing its conserved closing phenylalanine or tryptophan, this is likely a read error. No DNA is shown, since the ends of the CDR3 on it are uncertain; the CDR3 is the one TCRdb lists. The rearrangement links TRBV9 to TRBJ1-6; TRBD1, as called in the table, went unchecked against the DNA. The germline CDR1 and CDR2 sequences are SGDLS and YYNGEE. The CDR3 length is 10 residues, termini included. The CDR3 region is CASSETGDSP.

Note on this clone: No conserved phenylalanine or tryptophan is present at the end of the CDR3, so a read error is the likely explanation. The DNA is left out, because the CDR3 cannot be placed on it with certainty; the CDR3 is given as TCRdb lists it. The chain carries TRBV7-8 and TRBJ2-5; the table's D call, TRBD1, has no DNA check behind it. Germline CDR1 reads SGHVS; CDR2 reads FQNEAQ. The CDR3 sequence runs 13 residues, both termini included. The CDR3 reads CASSFLGGGVKET.

Measured by frequency, this clone is large. In this CDR3 the conserved last residue, phenylalanine or tryptophan, is missing, so a read error is likely. The DNA is left out, because the CDR3 cannot be placed on it with certainty; the CDR3 is given as TCRdb lists it. The chain carries TRBV9 and TRBJ1-1; the table calls TRBD1, which could not be checked here. Both ends counted, the CDR3 spans 10 residues. CDR1 SGDLS and CDR2 YYNGEE come from the germline V gene. This chain's CDR3 is CASSVGSFTE.

Worth noting for this clone: The CDR3 carries no conserved terminal phenylalanine or tryptophan, so it likely arises from a read error. The DNA is left out, because the CDR3 cannot be placed on it with certainty; the CDR3 is given as TCRdb lists it. The chain couples TRBV7-2 to TRBJ1-4; TRBD1 is the table's D call and was not checked against the DNA. Per the germline V gene, CDR1 is SGHTA and CDR2 is FQGNSA. Including both end residues, the CDR3 is 12 amino acids long. The CDR3 spells CASSLQGNLNEK.

On this clone itself: The CDR3 carries no conserved terminal phenylalanine or tryptophan, so it likely arises from a read error. Because the CDR3's place on the DNA is in doubt, the DNA is left out and the CDR3 is given as listed by TCRdb. The CDR3 sequence: CASSLVLGPGE. The chain combines TRBV7-9 with TRBJ2-2; no DNA check was done on the table's D call, TRBD1. Inclusive of both ends, the CDR3 amounts to 11 amino acids. Germline lookup yields CDR1 SEHNR and CDR2 FQNEAQ (reference sequence).

Regarding this clone: The conserved closing phenylalanine or tryptophan is absent in this CDR3, likely reflecting a read error. The DNA is omitted, as the CDR3 cannot be located on it reliably, and the CDR3 follows TCRdb's listing. This chain uses TRBV11-2 with TRBJ1-2; the tabulated D call, TRBD1, remains unverified against the DNA. Germline assignment: CDR1 SGHAT and CDR2 FQNNGV. Including both end residues, the CDR3 is 9 amino acids long. CDR3 loop: CASSLQSYG.

With respect to this clone: The CDR3 does not end in the conserved phenylalanine or tryptophan, so this is likely a read error. No DNA is shown, since the ends of the CDR3 on it are uncertain; the CDR3 is the one TCRdb lists. This chain's CDR3 is CASSATPGAIIQP. The chain links TRBV19 to TRBJ1-5; whether TRBD1, the table's D call, matches the DNA was not checked. CDR1 LNHDA and CDR2 SQIVND come from the germline V gene (reference sequence). The CDR3 length is 13 residues, termini included.

As to this clone: Given the absence of the conserved phenylalanine or tryptophan at the CDR3 end, a read error is likely. No DNA is shown, since the ends of the CDR3 on it are uncertain; the CDR3 is the one TCRdb lists. V is TRBV18 and J is TRBJ2-6; the table assigns TRBD1, which was not confirmed against the DNA. Counting both end residues, the CDR3 totals 11 amino acids. CDR1 is KGHSH and CDR2 is LQKENI in the germline V gene. CDR3 residues: CASQQGPGANV.

As to this clone: The conserved phenylalanine or tryptophan is not found at the CDR3 terminus, so this likely reflects a read error. The limits of the CDR3 on the DNA are not certain, so only TCRdb's listed CDR3 is given. J is TRBJ1-4 and V is TRBV19; the D segment call TRBD1 is taken from the table without a DNA check. The CDR3 numbers 10 amino acids, ends counted. Germline V gives CDR1 LNHDA, CDR2 SQIVND (reference sequence). The CDR3 here is CASKGVTNEK.

Details on this clone: Because the CDR3 is missing its conserved closing phenylalanine or tryptophan, this is likely a read error. The limits of the CDR3 on the DNA are not certain, so only TCRdb's listed CDR3 is given. The J gene is TRBJ2-7, the V gene TRBV20-1; no DNA check was done on the table's D call, TRBD1. Germline assignment: CDR1 DFQATT and CDR2 SNEGSKA (reference sequence). The CDR3 length is 11 residues, termini included. CDR3 residues: CSASVWDRVNE.

As regards this clone: This likely comes from a read error, as the CDR3 has no conserved phenylalanine or tryptophan at its end. The DNA is left out, because the CDR3 cannot be placed on it with certainty; the CDR3 is given as TCRdb lists it. The rearrangement links TRBV5-1 to TRBJ2-3; the table's D call, TRBD2, was not checked against the DNA. Per the germline V gene, CDR1 is SGHRS and CDR2 is YFSETQ. Inclusive of both ends, the CDR3 amounts to 12 amino acids. The chain's CDR3 is CASSLLAGGTDT.

Comments on this clone: The conserved phenylalanine or tryptophan normally closing the CDR3 is absent here, so this likely arose from a read error. No DNA is shown, since the ends of the CDR3 on it are uncertain; the CDR3 is the one TCRdb lists. The chain combines TRBV7-3 with TRBJ1-3; the table's D gene call, TRBD1, was not cross checked with the DNA. The V gene's germline CDR1 is SGHTA and CDR2 FQGTGA. The CDR3 numbers 10 amino acids, ends counted. CDR3 sequence reads: CASSFGIGNT.

This clone is medium-sized by frequency. The CDR3 ends on some other residue instead of the conserved phenylalanine or tryptophan, so this is likely a read error. No DNA is shown, since the ends of the CDR3 on it are uncertain; the CDR3 is the one TCRdb lists. V and J are TRBV20-1 and TRBJ2-1; the table's D call, TRBD2, was not checked against the DNA. Per the germline V gene, CDR1 is DFQATT and CDR2 is SNEGSKA (reference sequence). The CDR3 spans 14 residues, counting both ends. CDR3 sequence reads: CSAPGTSGRASYNE.

On this clone itself: As the CDR3 is not closed by the conserved phenylalanine or tryptophan, this likely results from a read error. It is unclear where the CDR3 begins or ends on the DNA, so no DNA is shown, and the CDR3 is as TCRdb lists it. V and J are TRBV7-3 and TRBJ2-3; the DNA was not compared with TRBD1, the D call given in the table. Germline V gives CDR1 SGHTA, CDR2 FQGTGA. The CDR3 adds up to 10 amino acids, both ends counted. This chain's CDR3 is CASSSSMGDT.

As for this clone: The missing conserved phenylalanine or tryptophan at the end of this CDR3 makes a read error likely. The limits of the CDR3 on the DNA are not certain, so only TCRdb's listed CDR3 is given. The chain joins TRBV10-3 to TRBJ1-1; the table's D call TRBD1 went unverified against the DNA. The CDR3 totals 11 residues, both ends included. Germline loops: CDR1 ENHRY, CDR2 SYGVKD. CDR3 loop: CAISTTGWDTE.